This passage covers 20 T cell receptor beta chains from one sample sequenced in a study of T-cell memory formation after mild COVID-19. TCRdb re-called the 5' RACE reads with MiXCR, one entry per CDR3 protein. The sample includes 98,000 or so distinct CDR3 sequences, over 15% seen only once; the top ten take roughly 5.5%. The sequenced sample consisted of PBMCs or a T cell subset sorted from them (not recorded which). These receptors originate from a man between 18 and 29 years old who had mild COVID-19 (a few samples of this study predate the infection). Cell type and time point are not known.

The V gene is TRBV4-3, the J gene TRBJ1-4; the D gene is possibly TRBD1 (6 bases). Germline-derived CDR1 and CDR2 are LGHNA and YSLEER. The CDR3 is 15 amino acids. V lost 4 bases and J lost 5, with 14 bases in between. CDR3 amino acids: CASSPIWGPNEKLFF. The CDR3 DNA reads TGCGCCAGCAGCCCGATATGGGGGCCGAATGAAAAACTGTTTTTT.

In this sample, this clonotype turned up a few times. The chain links TRBV6-2 or TRBV6-3 to TRBJ2-3; the D call may be TRBD1 or TRBD2 (5 bases each). This CDR3 comprises 14 residues. Trimming took 4 bases from V and 7 from J, leaving 15 bases between them. CDR1 and CDR2 (germline): MNHEY, SVGEGT. CDR3 nucleotides: TGTGCCAGCAGTTCCTCCGGGACCGCGCATACGCAGTATTTT. This codes for CASSSSGTAHTQYF.

The chain links TRBV10-3 to TRBJ2-7; no clear D gene. Germline lookup yields CDR1 ENHRY and CDR2 SYGVKD. The CDR3 length is 12 residues. Deletions cut 4 bases from V and 3 bases from J, with 7 bases between. DNA of the CDR3: TGTGCCATCAGTGGTCAGAGCTACGAGCAGTACTTC. The encoded protein is CAISGQSYEQYF.

The CDR3 DNA reads as TGTGCCAGCAGCCAAGATCGGGGGGAGGAAGAGACCCAGTACTTC. It translates to CASSQDRGEEETQYF. The V and J genes are TRBV4-2 and TRBJ2-5; TRBD2 aligns across 7 bases. The CDR3 totals 15 residues. J lost 3 bases, V lost 0 bases, and 4 bases had no gene match. The V gene's germline CDR1 is LGHNA and CDR2 YNFKEQ.

This chain connects TRBV5-4 to TRBJ1-1; D may be TRBD1 (5 bases). From germline, CDR1 is SGHNT and CDR2 YYREEE (reference sequence). Trimming left V 4 bases short and J 5 bases short, with 12 bases between. The length of the CDR3 is 13 residues. The CDR3 DNA is TGTGCCAGCAGCGGGGGGGTGAGGACTGAAGCTTTCTTT. The encoded protein is CASSGGVRTEAFF.

This rearrangement joins TRBV20-1 to TRBJ2-7; D is perhaps TRBD1 (6 bases). V was pared by 4 bases and J by 3 bases, with 10 bases between. Germline V gene data show CDR1 as DFQATT and CDR2 as SNEGSKA (reference sequence). The CDR3 is 12 residues long. CDR3 DNA: TGCAGTGCTACAGGGGCCCTCTACGAGCAGTACGTC. Translating gives CSATGALYEQYV.

The rearrangement links TRBV29-1 to TRBJ1-1; D perhaps matches TRBD1 (5 bases). The CDR3 totals 14 residues. The germline gives CDR1 SQVTM, CDR2 ANQGSEA. V was cut by 4 bases and J by 0 bases, with 12 bases left in between. CDR3 amino acids: CSVAQRGLNTEAFF. The CDR3 bases are TGCAGCGTTGCTCAAAGGGGCTTGAACACTGAAGCTTTCTTT.

The rearrangement links TRBV10-1 to TRBJ2-1; TRBD2 aligns across 11 bases. Germline assignment: CDR1 WNHNN and CDR2 SYGVQD (reference sequence). The V gene end was trimmed by 0 bases and the J gene end by 7 bases; junction bases not matched to a gene: 8. The CDR3 is 17 residues long. The CDR3, as DNA: TGCGCCAGCAGTGAGTCGGTAGCGGGGGGGCCGAAGAATGAGCAGTTCTTC. It yields the protein CASSESVAGGPKNEQFF.

This chain uses TRBV7-8 with TRBJ2-7, with a possible D match to TRBD2 (5 bases). From germline, CDR1 is SGHVS and CDR2 FQNEAQ. The CDR3 is 13 amino acids. Trimming cost V 1 base and J 8 bases, with 12 bases left between them. The CDR3 protein is CASSLVGLAKQYF. In DNA form, the CDR3 reads TGTGCCAGCAGCTTAGTTGGGCTAGCCAAGCAGTACTTC.

The chain combines TRBV11-3 with TRBJ1-1; D is ambiguous. V dropped 3 bases and J dropped 0 bases, with 11 bases sitting between them. The CDR3 sequence is 15 residues long. CDR1 and CDR2 (germline): SGHNT, YENEEA. The CDR3 protein is CASSLSGSLNTEAFF. CDR3 sequence (DNA): TGTGCCAGCAGCTTGAGCGGTTCCCTGAACACTGAAGCTTTCTTT. Combining the CDR3 with reference TRBV11-3 and TRBJ1-1 gives the whole variable domain EAGVVQSPRYKIIEKKQPVAFWCNPISGHNTLYWYLQNLGQGPELLIRYENEEAVDDSQLPKDRFSAERLKGVDSTLKIQPAELGDSAVYLCASSLSGSLNTEAFFGQGTRLTVV.

The genes are TRBV29-1 and TRBJ2-1, with D uncertain. V lost 4 bases to trimming and J lost 0 bases, with 10 bases between them. Germline values: CDR1 SQVTM, CDR2 ANQGSEA. The CDR3 has 14 amino acids. The chain's CDR3 is CSVGSPSSYNEQFF. In nucleotides, the CDR3 is TGCAGCGTTGGGAGTCCAAGCTCCTACAATGAGCAGTTCTTC.

This clonotype has only a few counts. The CDR3 loop reads CASSSAGSSYEQYV. CDR3 nucleotides: TGTGCCAGCAGTTCGGCGGGGAGCTCCTACGAGCAGTACGTC. The chain couples TRBV7-9 to TRBJ2-7; a possible D gene is TRBD2 (6 bases). Germline CDR1 reads SEHNR; CDR2 reads FQNEAQ (reference sequence). V dropped 6 bases and J dropped 0 bases, with 12 bases sitting between them. This CDR3 contains 14 residues.

This clonotype was seen a few times. The genes are TRBV9 and TRBJ2-2; D gene uncertain. This CDR3 is 16 amino acids long. Germline CDR1 reads SGDLS; CDR2 reads YYNGEE. Trimming cost V 0 bases and J 3 bases, with 12 bases left between them. CDR3 bases: TGTGCCAGCAGCGTAGGACGGGTTGGCGACACCGGGGAGCTGTTTTTT. This sequence encodes CASSVGRVGDTGELFF.

At least ten counts were recorded for this clonotype. The chain combines TRBV12-3 or TRBV12-4 with TRBJ1-6; possibly TRBD1 for D (6 bases). The CDR3 has 15 residues. Deletions cut 7 bases from V and 3 bases from J, with 13 bases between. The CDR3, as DNA: TGTGCCAGCACTCCCGACAGGTTCTATAATTCACCCCTCCACTTT. As protein: CASTPDRFYNSPLHF.

This clonotype was found a few times. The chain has TRBV6-1 and TRBJ1-2; TRBD1 might be the D (5 bases). Germline V gene sequence: CDR1 MNHNS, CDR2 SASEGT. The CDR3 is 15 amino acids. Deletions cut 2 bases from V and 4 bases from J, with 14 bases between. This chain's CDR3 is CASSEIYPGTYGYTF. The DNA of the CDR3 is TGTGCCAGCAGTGAAATTTATCCAGGGACCTATGGCTACACCTTC.

The CDR3 coding sequence is TGTGCCAGCAGCCTCTCGGGTGGGGGCGAGACCCAGTACTTC. Translating gives CASSLSGGGETQYF. This chain connects TRBV11-2 to TRBJ2-5; perhaps TRBD1 as D (6 bases). In germline, CDR1 is SGHAT, CDR2 FQNNGV. This CDR3 is built from 14 residues. V was shortened by 5 bases and J by 5 bases, with 15 bases between the two germline ends.

The rearrangement links TRBV6-5 to TRBJ2-1; TRBD1 matches at 8 bases. The length of the CDR3 is 13 residues. J was trimmed by 8 bases and V by 6 bases; bases with no gene match: 6. Per the germline V gene, CDR1 is MNHEY and CDR2 is SVGAGI. The chain's CDR3 is CASRNPDRDEQFF. DNA for the CDR3: TGTGCCAGCAGAAACCCGGACAGGGATGAGCAGTTCTTC.

The chain employs TRBV20-1 and TRBJ1-6; TRBD1 matches 8 bases. CDR3 length equals 13 residues. Looked up from germline, CDR1 is DFQATT and CDR2 is SNEGSKA (reference sequence). Trimming at V came to 3 bases and at J to 12 bases, leaving 7 bases not matched to a gene. The CDR3 is CSARDRAGEPLHF. The CDR3 nucleotides read TGCAGTGCTAGGGACAGGGCTGGCGAACCCCTCCACTTT.

This clonotype was counted only a few times. This chain connects TRBV5-6 to TRBJ1-1; the D is unclear. This CDR3 has 14 residues. Trimming pared 4 bases from V and 5 bases from J, leaving 15 bases between. Germline CDR1 is SGHDT and CDR2 is YYEEEE. The CDR3 loop reads CASSGYRGLTEAFF. CDR3 nucleotides: TGTGCCAGCAGCGGATATCGAGGGTTAACTGAAGCTTTCTTT.

This clonotype occurred a few times. CDR3 protein: CSVVLQRDGYTF. The CDR3, as DNA: TGCAGCGTTGTCCTACAGAGGGATGGCTACACCTTC. The gene calls are TRBV29-1 and TRBJ1-2; D is unresolved. This CDR3 region has 12 residues. From germline, CDR1 is SQVTM and CDR2 ANQGSEA. V was trimmed by 4 bases and J by 6 bases, leaving 12 bases between them.